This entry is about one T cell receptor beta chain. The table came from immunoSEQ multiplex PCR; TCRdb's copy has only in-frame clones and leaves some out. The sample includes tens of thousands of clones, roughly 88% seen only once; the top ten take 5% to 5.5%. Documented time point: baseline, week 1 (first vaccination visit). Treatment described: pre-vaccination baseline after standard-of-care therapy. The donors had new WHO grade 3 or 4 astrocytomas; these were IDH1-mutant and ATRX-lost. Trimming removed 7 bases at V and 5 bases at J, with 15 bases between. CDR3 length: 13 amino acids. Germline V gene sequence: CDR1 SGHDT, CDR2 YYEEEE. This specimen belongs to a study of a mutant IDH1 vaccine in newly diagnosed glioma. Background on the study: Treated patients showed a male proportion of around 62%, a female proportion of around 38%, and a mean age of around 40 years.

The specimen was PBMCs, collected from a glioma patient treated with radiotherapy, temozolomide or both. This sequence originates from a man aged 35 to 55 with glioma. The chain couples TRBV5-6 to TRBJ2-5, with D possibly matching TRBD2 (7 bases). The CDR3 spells CASHFGGPETQYF. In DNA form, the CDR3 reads TGTGCCAGCCACTTCGGGGGGCCGGAGACCCAGTACTTC.